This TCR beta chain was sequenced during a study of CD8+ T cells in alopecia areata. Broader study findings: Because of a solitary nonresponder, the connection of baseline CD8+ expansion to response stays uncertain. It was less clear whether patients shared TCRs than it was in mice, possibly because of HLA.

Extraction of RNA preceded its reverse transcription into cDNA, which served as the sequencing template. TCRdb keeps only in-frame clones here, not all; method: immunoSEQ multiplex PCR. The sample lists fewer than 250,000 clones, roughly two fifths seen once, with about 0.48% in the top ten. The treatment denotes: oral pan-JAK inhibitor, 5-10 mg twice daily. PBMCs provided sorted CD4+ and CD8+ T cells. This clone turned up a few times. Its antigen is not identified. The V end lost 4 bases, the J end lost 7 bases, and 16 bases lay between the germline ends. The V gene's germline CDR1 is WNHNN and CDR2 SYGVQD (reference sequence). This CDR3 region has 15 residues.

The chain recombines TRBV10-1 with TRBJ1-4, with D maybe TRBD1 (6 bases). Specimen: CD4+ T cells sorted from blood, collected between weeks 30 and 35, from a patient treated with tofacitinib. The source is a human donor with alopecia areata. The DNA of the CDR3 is TGCGCCAGCAGTGCAGGGACACCCGGGGCTGAAAAACTGTTTTTT. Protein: CASSAGTPGAEKLFF.